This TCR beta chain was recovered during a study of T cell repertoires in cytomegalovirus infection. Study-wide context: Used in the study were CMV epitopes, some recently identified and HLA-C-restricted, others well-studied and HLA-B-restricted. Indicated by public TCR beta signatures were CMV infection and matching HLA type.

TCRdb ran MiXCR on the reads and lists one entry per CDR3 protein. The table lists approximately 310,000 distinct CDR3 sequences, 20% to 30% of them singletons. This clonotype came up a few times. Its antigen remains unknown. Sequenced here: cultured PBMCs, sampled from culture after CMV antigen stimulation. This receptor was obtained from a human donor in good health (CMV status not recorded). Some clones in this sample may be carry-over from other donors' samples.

CDR3 in DNA: TGCAGTGCTATCACTAGCGGGAGGGCCGATGAGCAGTTCTTC. Its translation: CSAITSGRADEQFF. The chain carries TRBV20-1 and TRBJ2-1; TRBD2 aligns across 13 bases. This CDR3 is built from 14 residues. J lost 8 bases, V lost 4 bases, and 5 bases had no gene match. Germline V gene sequence: CDR1 DFQATT, CDR2 SNEGSKA (reference sequence).